Shown below are 3 T cell receptor beta chains from a single sample sequenced in a study of response to subunit inactivated influenza vaccine. MiXCR was run by TCRdb on the RT-PCR reads, yielding one entry per CDR3 protein. The sample carries hundreds of thousands of distinct CDR3 sequences, about 15% recorded once. Material: CD4+ T cells sorted from PBMCs, obtained less than 25 months after vaccination. Receptor source: a man aged 50 to 69 who received an inactivated influenza vaccine.

Many counts were recorded for this clonotype. The rearrangement links TRBV3-1 to TRBJ2-1; TRBD2 matches at 8 bases. Germline lookup yields CDR1 LGHDT and CDR2 YNNKEL (reference sequence). This CDR3 region has 15 residues. The ends lost 4 bases at V and 6 bases at J; junction bases unmatched: 8. In nucleotides, the CDR3 is TGTGCCAGCAGCCCACTCGGGCTAGCGGGCAATGAGCAGTTCTTC. Protein: CASSPLGLAGNEQFF.

This clonotype was observed at least ten times. The chain links TRBV18 to TRBJ2-2, with D possibly being TRBD2 (5 bases). CDR1 and CDR2 (germline): KGHSH, LQKENI. The germline V and J ends were trimmed by 1 base and 5 bases, with 8 bases remaining between them. CDR3 length: 14 amino acids. Here the CDR3 DNA reads TGTGCCAGCTCACCACGGACTGGAACCGGGGAGCTGTTTTTT. It translates to CASSPRTGTGELFF.

The sample holds many counts of this clonotype. This sequence joins TRBV5-1 and TRBJ1-1; D perhaps matches TRBD1 (6 bases). Germline CDR1 reads SGHRS; CDR2 reads YFSETQ. V was clipped by 2 bases and J by 0 bases, with 8 bases between them. This CDR3 is 14 amino acids long. DNA of the CDR3: TGCGCCAGCAGCTTAACAGGGATGAACACTGAAGCTTTCTTT. Amino acids: CASSLTGMNTEAFF.